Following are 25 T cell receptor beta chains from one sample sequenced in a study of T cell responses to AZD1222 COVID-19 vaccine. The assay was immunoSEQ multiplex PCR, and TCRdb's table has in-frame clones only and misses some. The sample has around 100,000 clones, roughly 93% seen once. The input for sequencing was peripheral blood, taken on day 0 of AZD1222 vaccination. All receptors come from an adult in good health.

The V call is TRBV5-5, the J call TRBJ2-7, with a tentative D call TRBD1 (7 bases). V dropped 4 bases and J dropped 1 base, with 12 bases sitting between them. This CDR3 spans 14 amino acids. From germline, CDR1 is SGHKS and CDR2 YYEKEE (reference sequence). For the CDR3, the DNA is TGTGCCAGCAGCGCGGGGACAGCTTCCTACGAGCAGTACTTC. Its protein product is CASSAGTASYEQYF. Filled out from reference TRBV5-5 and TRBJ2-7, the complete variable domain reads DAGVTQSPTHLIKTRGQQVTLRCSPISGHKSVSWYQQVLGQGPQFIFQYYEKEERGRGNFPDRFSARQFPNYSSELNVNALLLGDSALYLCASSAGTASYEQYFGPGTRLTVT.

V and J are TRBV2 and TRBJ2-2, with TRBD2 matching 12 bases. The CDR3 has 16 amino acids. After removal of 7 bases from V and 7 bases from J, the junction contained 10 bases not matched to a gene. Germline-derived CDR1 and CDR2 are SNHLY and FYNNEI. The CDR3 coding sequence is TGTGCCAGCACCGGACTAGCGGGATCTGTTGGCGGGGAGCTGTTTTTT. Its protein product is CASTGLAGSVGGELFF.

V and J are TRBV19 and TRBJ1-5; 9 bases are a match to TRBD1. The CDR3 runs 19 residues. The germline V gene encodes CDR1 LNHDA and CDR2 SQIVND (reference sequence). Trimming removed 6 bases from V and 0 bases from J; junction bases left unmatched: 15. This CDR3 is CASSRPPGQGRVSNQPQHF. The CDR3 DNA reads TGTGCCAGTAGCAGACCCCCGGGACAGGGAAGGGTTAGCAATCAGCCCCAGCATTTT.

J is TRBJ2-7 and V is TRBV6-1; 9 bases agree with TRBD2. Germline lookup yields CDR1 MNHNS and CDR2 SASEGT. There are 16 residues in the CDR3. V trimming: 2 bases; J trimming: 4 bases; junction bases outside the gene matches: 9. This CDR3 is CASSELRAGGPYEQYF. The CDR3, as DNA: TGTGCCAGCAGTGAACTACGGGCGGGAGGGCCATACGAGCAGTACTTC.

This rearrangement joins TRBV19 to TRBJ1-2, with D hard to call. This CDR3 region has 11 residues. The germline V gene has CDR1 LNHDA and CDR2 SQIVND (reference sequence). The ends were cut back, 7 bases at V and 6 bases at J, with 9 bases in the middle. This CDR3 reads CASNTADGYTF. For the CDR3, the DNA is TGTGCCAGTAATACGGCGGATGGCTACACCTTC. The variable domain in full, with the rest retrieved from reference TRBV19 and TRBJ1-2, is DGGITQSPKYLFRKEGQNVTLSCEQNLNHDAMYWYRQDPGQGLRLIYYSQIVNDFQKGDIAEGYSVSREKKESFPLTVTSAQKNPTAFYLCASNTADGYTFGSGTRLTVV.

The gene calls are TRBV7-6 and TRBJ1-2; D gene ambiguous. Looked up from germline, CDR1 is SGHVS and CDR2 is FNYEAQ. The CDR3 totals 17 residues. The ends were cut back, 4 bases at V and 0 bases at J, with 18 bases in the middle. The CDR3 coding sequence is TGTGCCAGCAGCTCAGTCTCTGGCACGGTTTCTAACTATGGCTACACCTTC. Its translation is CASSSVSGTVSNYGYTF.

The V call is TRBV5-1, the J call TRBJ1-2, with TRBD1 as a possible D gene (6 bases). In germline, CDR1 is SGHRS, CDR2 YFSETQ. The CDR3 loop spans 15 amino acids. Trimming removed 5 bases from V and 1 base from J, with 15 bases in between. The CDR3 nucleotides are TGCGCCAGCAGTCCGGGGACAAACGTTAACTATGGCTACACCTTC. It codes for CASSPGTNVNYGYTF.

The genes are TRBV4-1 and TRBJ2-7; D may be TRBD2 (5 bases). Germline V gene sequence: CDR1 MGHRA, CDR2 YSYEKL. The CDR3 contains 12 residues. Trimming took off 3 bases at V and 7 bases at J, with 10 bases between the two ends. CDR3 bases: TGCGCCAGCAGCCACCAATCGGGAGAGCAGTACTTC. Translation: CASSHQSGEQYF.

CDR3 in DNA: TGTGCCAGCAGCCAATCGTCTCACCGACTAGCGACGAACACCGGGGAGCTGTTTTTT. This sequence encodes CASSQSSHRLATNTGELFF. The chain couples TRBV3-1 (or the pseudogene TRBV3-2) to TRBJ2-2; 8 bases agree with TRBD2. CDR1 LGHDT and CDR2 YNNKEL come from the germline V gene (reference sequence). The V segment lost 2 bases and the J segment 0 bases; nucleotides outside the gene matches: 11. The length of the CDR3 is 19 residues.

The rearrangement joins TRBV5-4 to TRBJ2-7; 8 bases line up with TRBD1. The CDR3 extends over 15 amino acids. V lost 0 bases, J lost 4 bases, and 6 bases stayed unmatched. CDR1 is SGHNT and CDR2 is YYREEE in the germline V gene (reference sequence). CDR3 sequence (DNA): TGTGCCAGCAGCTTGGGGTCAGGGGGCTTTTACGAGCAGTACTTC. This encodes CASSLGSGGFYEQYF.

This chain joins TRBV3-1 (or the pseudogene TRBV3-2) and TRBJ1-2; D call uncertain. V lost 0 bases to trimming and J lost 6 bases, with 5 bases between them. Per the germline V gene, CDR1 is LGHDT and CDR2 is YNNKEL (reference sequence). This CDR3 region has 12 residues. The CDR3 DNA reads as TGTGCCAGCAGCCAAGACGTGGATGGCTACACCTTC. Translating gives CASSQDVDGYTF.

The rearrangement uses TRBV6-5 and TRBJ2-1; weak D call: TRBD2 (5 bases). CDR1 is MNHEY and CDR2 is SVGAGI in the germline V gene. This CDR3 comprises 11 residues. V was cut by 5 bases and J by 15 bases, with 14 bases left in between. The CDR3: CASSPAEGLFF. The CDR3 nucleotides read TGTGCCAGCAGTCCCGCCGAGGGTCTGTTCTTC.

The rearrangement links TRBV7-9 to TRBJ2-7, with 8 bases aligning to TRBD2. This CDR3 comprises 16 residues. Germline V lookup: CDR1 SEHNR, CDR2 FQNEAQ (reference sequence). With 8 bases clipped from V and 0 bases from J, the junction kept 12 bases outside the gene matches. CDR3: CASGTRQRESSYEQYF. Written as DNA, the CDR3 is TGTGCCAGCGGAACACGACAGCGGGAGAGCTCCTACGAGCAGTACTTC.

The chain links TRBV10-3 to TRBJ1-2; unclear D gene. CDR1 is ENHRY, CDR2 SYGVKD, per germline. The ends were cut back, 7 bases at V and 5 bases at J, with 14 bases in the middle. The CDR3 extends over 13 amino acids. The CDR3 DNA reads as TGTGCCATCACTCGGGATCCGTCTTATGGCTACACCTTC. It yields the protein CAITRDPSYGYTF.

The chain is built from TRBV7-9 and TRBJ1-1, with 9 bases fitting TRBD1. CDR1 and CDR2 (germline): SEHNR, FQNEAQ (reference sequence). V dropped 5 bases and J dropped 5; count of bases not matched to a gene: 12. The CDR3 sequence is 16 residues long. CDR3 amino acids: CASSPQGRTGATEAFF. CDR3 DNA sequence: TGTGCCAGCAGCCCCCAGGGGAGGACAGGGGCAACTGAAGCTTTCTTT.

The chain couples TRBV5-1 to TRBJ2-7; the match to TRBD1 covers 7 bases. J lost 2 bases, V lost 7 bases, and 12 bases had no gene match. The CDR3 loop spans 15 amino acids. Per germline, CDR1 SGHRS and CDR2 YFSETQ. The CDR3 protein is CASGRDSRSPYEQYF. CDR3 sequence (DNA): TGCGCCAGCGGAAGGGACAGCCGTTCCCCCTACGAGCAGTACTTC. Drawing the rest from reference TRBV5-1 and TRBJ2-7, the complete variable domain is KAGVTQTPRYLIKTRGQQVTLSCSPISGHRSVSWYQQTPGQGLQFLFEYFSETQRNKGNFPGRFSGRQFSNSRSEMNVSTLELGDSALYLCASGRDSRSPYEQYFGPGTRLTVT.

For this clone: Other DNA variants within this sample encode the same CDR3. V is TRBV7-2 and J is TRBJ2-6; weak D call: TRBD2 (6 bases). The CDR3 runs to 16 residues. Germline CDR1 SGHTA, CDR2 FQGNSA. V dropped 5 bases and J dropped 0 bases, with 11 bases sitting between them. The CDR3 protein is CASSLGSGSGANVLTF. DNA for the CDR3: TGTGCCAGCAGCCTAGGTAGCGGCTCTGGGGCCAACGTCCTGACTTTC.

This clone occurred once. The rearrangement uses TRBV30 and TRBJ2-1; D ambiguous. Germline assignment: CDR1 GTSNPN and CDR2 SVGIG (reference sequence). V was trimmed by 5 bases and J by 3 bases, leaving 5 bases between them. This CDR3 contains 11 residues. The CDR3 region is CAWLFYNEQFF. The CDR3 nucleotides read TGTGCCTGGCTCTTCTACAATGAGCAGTTCTTC.

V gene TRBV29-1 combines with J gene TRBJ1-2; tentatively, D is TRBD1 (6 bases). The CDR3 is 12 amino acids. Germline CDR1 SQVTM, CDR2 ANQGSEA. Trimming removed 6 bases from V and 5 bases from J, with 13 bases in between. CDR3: CSVQGNSYGYTF. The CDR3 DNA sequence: TGCAGCGTGCAGGGGAATAGTTATGGCTACACCTTC.

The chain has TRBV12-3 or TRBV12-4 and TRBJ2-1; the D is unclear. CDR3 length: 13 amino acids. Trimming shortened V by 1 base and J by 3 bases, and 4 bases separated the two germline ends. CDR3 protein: CASSLGLYNEQFF. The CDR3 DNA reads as TGTGCCAGCAGTTTAGGGCTCTACAATGAGCAGTTCTTC.

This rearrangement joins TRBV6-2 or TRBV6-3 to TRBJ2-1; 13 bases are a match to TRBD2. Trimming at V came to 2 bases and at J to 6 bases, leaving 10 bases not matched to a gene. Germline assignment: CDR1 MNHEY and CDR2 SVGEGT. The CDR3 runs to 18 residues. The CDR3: CASSYRRTSGSTSNEQFF. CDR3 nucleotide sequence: TGTGCCAGCAGTTACAGACGGACTAGCGGGAGTACCTCCAATGAGCAGTTCTTC.

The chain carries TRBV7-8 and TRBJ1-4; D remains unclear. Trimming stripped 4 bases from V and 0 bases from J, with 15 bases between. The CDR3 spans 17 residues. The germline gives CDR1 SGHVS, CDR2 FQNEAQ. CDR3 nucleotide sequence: TGTGCCAGCAGCTCCTTAGTTAGCCCCTCAACTAATGAAAAACTGTTTTTT. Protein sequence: CASSSLVSPSTNEKLFF.

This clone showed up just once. Here the CDR3 reads CASSLRVASGNTIYF. CDR3 DNA sequence: TGTGCCAGCAGTTTAAGGGTTGCCTCTGGAAACACCATATATTTT. This chain connects TRBV6-5 to TRBJ1-3; D gene ambiguous. Germline V CDR1 and CDR2: MNHEY, SVGAGI. CDR3 length: 15 amino acids. Trimming took off 4 bases at V and 0 bases at J, with 10 bases between the two ends.

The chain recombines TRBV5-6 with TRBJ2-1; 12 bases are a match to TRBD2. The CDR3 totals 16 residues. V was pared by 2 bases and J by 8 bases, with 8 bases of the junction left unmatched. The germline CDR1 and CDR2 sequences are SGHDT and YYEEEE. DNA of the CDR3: TGTGCCAGCAGCTTAGCCCCACTAGCGGGGGGCGATGAGCAGTTCTTC. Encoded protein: CASSLAPLAGGDEQFF.

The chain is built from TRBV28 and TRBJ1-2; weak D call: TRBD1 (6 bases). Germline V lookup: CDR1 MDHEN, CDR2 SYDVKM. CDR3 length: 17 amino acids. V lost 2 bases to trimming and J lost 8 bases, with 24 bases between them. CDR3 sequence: CASSLPLRAGAAEGYTF. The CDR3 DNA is TGTGCCAGCAGTTTACCACTCCGGGCAGGGGCCGCCGAAGGCTACACCTTC.